This T cell receptor beta chain is drawn from a study of T cell responses to AZD1222 COVID-19 vaccine. This clone occurred a few times. The target antigen is unknown. The data were produced by immunoSEQ multiplex PCR, yet TCRdb's version contains in-frame clones alone and is incomplete. The repertoire holds 150,000 to 200,000 clones, with more than 75% as singletons. Germline CDR1 SQVTM, CDR2 ANQGSEA. This CDR3 is 16 amino acids long. V trimming: 0 bases; J trimming: 3 bases; junction bases outside the gene matches: 7. The study's findings and limits: Along spike, vaccine-associated CD4 TCRs were found throughout, with dominance at 160-218 and 743-854. The breadth and depth of Spike-specific TCRs increased once two AZD1222 doses had been given. The sample set comprised mostly white British donors with more females, and clonal diversity was possibly underestimated.

This chain links TRBV29-1 with TRBJ2-2; 7 positions agree with TRBD1. The specimen comprised peripheral blood, sampled on day 0 of MenACWY control vaccination. This clonotype was sampled from an adult in good health. CDR3 amino acids: CSVEDGQGVDTGELFF. The CDR3 DNA follows: TGCAGCGTTGAAGACGGGCAGGGGGTTGACACCGGGGAGCTGTTTTTT.